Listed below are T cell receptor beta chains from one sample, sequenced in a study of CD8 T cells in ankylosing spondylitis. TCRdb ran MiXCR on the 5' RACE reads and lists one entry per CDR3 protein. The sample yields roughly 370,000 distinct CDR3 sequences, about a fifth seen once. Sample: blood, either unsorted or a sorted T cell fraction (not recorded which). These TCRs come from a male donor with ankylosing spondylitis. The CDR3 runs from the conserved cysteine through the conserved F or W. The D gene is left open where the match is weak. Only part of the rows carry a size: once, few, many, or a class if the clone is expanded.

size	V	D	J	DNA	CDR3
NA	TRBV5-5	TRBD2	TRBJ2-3	TGTGCCAGCAGCTTAATCCTAGGGTCGGGCGGGAGTAGCGATACGCAGTATTTT	CASSLILGSGGSSDTQYF
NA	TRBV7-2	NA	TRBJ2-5	TGTGCCAGCAGCGTGGCCGGGAACGGAGAGACCCAGTACTTC	CASSVAGNGETQYF
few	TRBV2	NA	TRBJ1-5	TGTGCCAGCAGAGATCGACAGGCGGGGGAGCCCCAGCATTTT	CASRDRQAGEPQHF
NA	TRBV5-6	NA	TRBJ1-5	TGTGCCAGCAGCTTGTCCAGGTTTGAACAGCCCCAGCATTTT	CASSLSRFEQPQHF
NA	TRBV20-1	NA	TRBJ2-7	TGCAGTGCTCCCGTGACTAGGTTTTCCGAGCAGTACTTC	CSAPVTRFSEQYF
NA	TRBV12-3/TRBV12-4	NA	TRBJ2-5	TGTGCCAGCAGTTTAGCGGGCATCCTCCAAGAGACCCAGTACTTC	CASSLAGILQETQYF
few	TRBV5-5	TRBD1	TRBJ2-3	TGTGCCAGCAGCCTACAGGGGGCCGCAGATACGCAGTATTTT	CASSLQGAADTQYF
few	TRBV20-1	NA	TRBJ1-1	TGCAGTGCTAGTAGGGTACTGAACACTGAAGCTTTCTTT	CSASRVLNTEAFF
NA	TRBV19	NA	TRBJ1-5	TGTGCCAGTAGTCCGCACAGATATCAGCCCCAGCATTTT	CASSPHRYQPQHF
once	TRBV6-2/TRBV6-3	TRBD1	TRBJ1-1	TGTGCCAGCGGCTCACAGGGGGGGAACACTGAAGCTTTCTTT	CASGSQGGNTEAFF
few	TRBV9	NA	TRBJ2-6	TGTGCCAGCAGCGCAGAGTTACATGGGGCCAACGTCCTGACTTTC	CASSAELHGANVLTF
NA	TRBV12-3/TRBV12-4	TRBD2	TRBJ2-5	TGTGCCAGCAGTGGCAGACTAGCGGGAGGACTGGAGACCCAGTACTTC	CASSGRLAGGLETQYF
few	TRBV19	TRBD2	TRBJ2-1	TGTGCCAGTAGGCCTATAGCGGGAAGCTCCTACAATGAGCAGTTCTTC	CASRPIAGSSYNEQFF
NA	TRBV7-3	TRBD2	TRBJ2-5	TGTGCCAGCAGCTTAAATCCAGCGGGGGCCCAAGAGACCCAGTACTTC	CASSLNPAGAQETQYF
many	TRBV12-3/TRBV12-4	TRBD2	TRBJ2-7	TGTGCCAGCAGTCGACCGGGACTAGGATACGAGCAGTACTTC	CASSRPGLGYEQYF
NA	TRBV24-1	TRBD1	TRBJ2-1	TGTGCCACCAGTGATTTGAGTGGGACAGGGTACAATGAGCAGTTCTTC	CATSDLSGTGYNEQFF
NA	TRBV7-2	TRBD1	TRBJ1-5	TGTGCCAGCAGCCCCGACAGGGGGACGGATCAGCCCCAGCATTTT	CASSPDRGTDQPQHF
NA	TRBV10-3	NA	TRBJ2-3	TGTGCCATCAGGATCGCGGGAATAGACACAGATACGCAGTATTTT	CAIRIAGIDTDTQYF